A selection of T cell receptor beta chains follows, all from one sample in a study of shared clonotypes between healthy human individuals. Using immunoSEQ multiplex PCR, the repertoire was profiled, and TCRdb retains in-frame clones only, with some absent. Here the sample spans fewer than 3 million clones, about 90% being singletons. What was sequenced was naive CD4+ T cells from PBMCs. The receptors come from a man younger than 30 in good health. Some clones in this sample may be carry-over from other donors' samples. Both conserved end residues are part of each CDR3. Fields, in order: clone size, V gene, J gene, D gene, CDR3 DNA, CDR3 protein. A D gene is named only where the DNA matches it firmly. Rows may omit the clone size; those that give it use once, few, many or a size class.

>.|TRBV6-5|TRBJ2-3|.
TGTGCCAGCAGTTATTCCGGGCTTTACACAGATACGCAGTATTTT
CASSYSGLYTDTQYF
>once|TRBV7-3|TRBJ2-7|TRBD2
TGTGCCAGCAGCTTAATAGCGGGAGCCCTATACGAGCAGTACTTC
CASSLIAGALYEQYF
>.|TRBV18|TRBJ2-1|.
TGTGCCAGCTCACCACCCGCGCAGGGGAATGAGCAGTTCTTC
CASSPPAQGNEQFF
>.|TRBV6-5|TRBJ2-1|.
TGTGCCAGCAGGGCGTGGGAGCCTGGGGATGAGCAGTTCTTC
CASRAWEPGDEQFF
>.|TRBV7-9|TRBJ2-7|.
TGTGCCAGCAGCTCCCAAGGACCCGAGAACGAGCAGTACTTC
CASSSQGPENEQYF
>.|TRBV6-5|TRBJ1-2|.
TGTGCCAGCAGTTACTGGGCAGACCTTCGGTATGGCTACACCTTC
CASSYWADLRYGYTF
>.|TRBV19|TRBJ2-1|.
TGTGCCACCAAGTCGGGAAGGCAGTTCTTC
CATKSGRQFF
>.|TRBV12-5|TRBJ2-1|TRBD2
TGTGCTAGTGGTTCGGGGGGAGGGCCCTCCGAGCAGTTCTTC
CASGSGGGPSEQFF
>.|TRBV7-8|TRBJ1-5|.
TGTGCCAGCAGCGGCACAGGGTTCCAGCCCCAGCATTTT
CASSGTGFQPQHF
>.|TRBV4-1|TRBJ1-5|.
TGCGCCAGCAGCCAAGTGCCCGGAGTCAATCAGCCCCAGCATTTT
CASSQVPGVNQPQHF
>once|TRBV5-4|TRBJ2-1|TRBD2
TGTGCCAGCAGCGTGACTAGCGGGAGTTATAATGAGCAGTTCTTC
CASSVTSGSYNEQFF
>.|TRBV5-4|TRBJ2-1|.
TGTGCCAGCAGCTTGGGTTCTCTTGAGCAGTTCTTC
CASSLGSLEQFF
>.|TRBV11-2|TRBJ1-6|.
TGTGCCAGCAGGGACGATTCACCCCTCCACTTT
CASRDDSPLHF
>.|TRBV5-4|TRBJ2-7|TRBD1
TGTGCCAGCAGCTTGGGAGGGACAGGGAACTCCTACGAGCAGTACTTC
CASSLGGTGNSYEQYF
>.|TRBV28|TRBJ2-6|.
TGTGCCAGCAGTTTTTTGGGGGTCGGGGCCAACGTCCTGACTTTC
CASSFLGVGANVLTF
>once|TRBV28|TRBJ1-3|TRBD1
TGTGCCAGCAGTTCCCCGACAGGGGTGGGAAACACCATATATTTT
CASSSPTGVGNTIYF
>.|TRBV7-6|TRBJ1-2|.
TGTGCCAGCAGCTTCGACATTTATGGCTACACCTTC
CASSFDIYGYTF
>.|TRBV19|TRBJ1-5|TRBD1
TGTGCCAGTAGTATGGGGACAGGGTCTGGTCAGCCCCAGCATTTT
CASSMGTGSGQPQHF
>few|TRBV29-1|TRBJ1-1|.
TGCAGCGTTGCATCGACAGAGGGCACTGAAGCTTTCTTT
CSVASTEGTEAFF
>.|TRBV6-1|TRBJ2-1|TRBD2
TGTGCCAGCTTTGGCGGGAGGGCCCGGGACAGTGAGCAGTTCTTC
CASFGGRARDSEQFF
>.|TRBV4-1|TRBJ2-3|TRBD1
TGCGCCAGCAGCCAAGAGGGGACAGGAATTTATACAGATACGCAGTATTTT
CASSQEGTGIYTDTQYF
>.|TRBV5-8|TRBJ2-2|.
TGTGCCAGCAGCTTATCGGGAACACGCACCGGGGAGCTGTTTTTT
CASSLSGTRTGELFF
>.|TRBV9|TRBJ1-1|.
TGTGCCAGCAGCGTAGCGGCTAGGAACACTGAAGCTTTCTTT
CASSVAARNTEAFF
>few|TRBV19|TRBJ1-5|.
TGTGCCAGTACCCGTTGGGGAGAGCCCCAGCATTTT
CASTRWGEPQHF
>few|TRBV7-9|TRBJ1-1|TRBD1
TGTGCCAGCAGCTTAGACGGACAGGGGGCTGAAGCTTTCTTT
CASSLDGQGAEAFF
>.|TRBV7-9|TRBJ1-6|.
TGTGCCAGCAGCCGAAATGTTCGTGGTTGGGACTCACCCCTCCACTTT
CASSRNVRGWDSPLHF
>once|TRBV5-1|TRBJ2-2|TRBD2
TGCGCCAGCAGCTTGCTCCTAGCGGGAGGGCCGGTCGGGGAGCTGTTTTTT
CASSLLLAGGPVGELFF
>once|TRBV10-2|TRBJ2-3|.
TGCGCCAGCAGTGTAAGGTCAGGAAGCACAGATACGCAGTATTTT
CASSVRSGSTDTQYF
>.|TRBV29-1|TRBJ2-1|.
TGCAGCGTTGAAGGGGGGGCGAAAAACTCCTACAATGAGCAGTTCTTC
CSVEGGAKNSYNEQFF
>few|TRBV7-9|TRBJ1-2|.
TGTGCCATCCTGGGGTACAACTATGGCTACACCTTC
CAILGYNYGYTF
>.|TRBV5-1|TRBJ2-3|.
TGCGCCAGCAGCTTGGCTTTGACGGGTTCTAGCACAGATACGCAGTATTTT
CASSLALTGSSTDTQYF
>.|TRBV9|TRBJ2-3|TRBD2
TGTGCCAGCAGCGGACCGACTAGCGGGAGTGGGGATACGCAGTATTTT
CASSGPTSGSGDTQYF